A single sample is the source of the 2 T cell receptor beta chains below, sequenced in a study of memory B cells and T cells in multiple sclerosis. No antigen is known for these receptors. Produced via immunoSEQ multiplex PCR; TCRdb's table is partial and in-frame only. The table has around 30,000 clones, roughly 86% seen once. Separate sequencing covered autoproliferating (CFSE-dim) and non-proliferating (CFSE-high) T cells from stimulus-free culture. Pooled replicate wells came from 5x10^7 CFSE-labeled PBMCs cultured less than eight days without stimulus. The sequenced sample was PBMCs from blood kept in culture. These receptors were obtained from a human donor with multiple sclerosis.

This clone came up once. Here the CDR3 reads CASSYSSGSYNEQFF. DNA of the CDR3: TGTGCCAGCAGTTACTCTAGCGGCTCCTACAATGAGCAGTTCTTC. The rearrangement joins TRBV6-5 to TRBJ2-1; D perhaps matches TRBD2 (6 bases). V lost 0 bases and J 0 bases, leaving 6 bases between the germline ends. CDR3 length: 15 amino acids. CDR1 is MNHEY, CDR2 SVGAGI, per germline.

This chain uses TRBV10-1 with TRBJ2-5, with D unresolved. Trimming stripped 7 bases from V and 6 bases from J, with 9 bases between. The CDR3 is made up of 11 amino acids. The germline V gene has CDR1 WNHNN and CDR2 SYGVQD (reference sequence). CDR3 coding DNA: TGCGCCAGCACGGCGGATAAGACCCAGTACTTC. This encodes CASTADKTQYF.